This is a list of T cell receptor beta chains from one sample in a study of T cells in localized non-small cell lung cancer. Sequenced by immunoSEQ multiplex PCR; TCRdb stores in-frame clones only, minus some. The sample lists 29,000 or so clones, 88% occurring once. The input for sequencing was peripheral blood, taken before any cancer treatment. These receptors all stem from a female donor aged 60 or older with stage III squamous cell lung carcinoma. Both conserved end residues are part of each CDR3. The order of the fields is CDR3 length, V gene, clone size, D gene, J gene, CDR3 protein, CDR3 DNA. A D gene is named only where the DNA matches it firmly. Clone size is shown for a subset of rows, as once, few, many or a class of expanded clone.

>15|TRBV21-1|.|.|TRBJ2-7
CASSSYWDRSHEQYF
TGTGCCAGCAGCAGCTATTGGGACAGATCCCACGAGCAGTACTTC
>14|TRBV10-3|.|.|TRBJ2-3
CAISESGRGDTQYF
TGTGCCATCAGTGAGTCGGGGCGGGGAGATACGCAGTATTTT
>14|TRBV5-4|.|TRBD2|TRBJ2-1
CASNAGGHYNEQFF
TGTGCCAGCAACGCGGGGGGCCATTACAATGAGCAGTTCTTC
>15|TRBV28|.|TRBD1|TRBJ2-7
CASASPGQGRYEQYF
TGTGCCAGCGCCTCCCCGGGACAGGGACGGTACGAGCAGTACTTC
>11|TRBV9|.|.|TRBJ2-2
CASKGAGELFF
TGTGCCAGCAAGGGTGCCGGGGAGCTGTTTTTT
>13|TRBV5-1|.|TRBD2|TRBJ2-1
CVSQRGPDNEQFF
TGCGTTAGCCAGCGGGGGCCTGACAATGAGCAGTTCTTC
>14|TRBV4-1|.|.|TRBJ1-5
CASSQDTVAQPQHF
TGCGCCAGCAGCCAAGACACGGTTGCCCAGCCCCAGCATTTT
>14|TRBV28|.|.|TRBJ1-1
CASSLQGTNTEAFF
TGTGCCAGCAGTTTGCAGGGGACGAACACTGAAGCTTTCTTT
>15|TRBV28|few|.|TRBJ1-4
CASSPAPATNEKLFF
TGTGCCAGCAGTCCGGCACCGGCAACTAATGAAAAACTGTTTTTT
>17|TRBV7-9|few|TRBD2|TRBJ2-1
CASSLGSSGSVGLEQFF
TGTGCCAGCAGCTTAGGTTCTAGCGGGAGTGTGGGATTGGAGCAGTTCTTC
>16|TRBV27|.|.|TRBJ2-7
CASSSYLGQYSYEQYF
TGTGCCAGCAGTTCCTACCTCGGACAGTACTCCTACGAGCAGTACTTC
>15|TRBV5-5|.|TRBD1|TRBJ2-7
CASSSAGTVPYEQYF
TGTGCCAGCAGCTCTGCCGGGACAGTCCCCTACGAGCAGTACTTC
>14|TRBV5-1|.|.|TRBJ2-7
CASSLASSNYEQYF
TGCGCCAGCAGCTTGGCCTCGTCCAATTACGAGCAGTACTTC
>22|TRBV14|.|TRBD2|TRBJ2-3
CASSQTRGRMSKIAGGANTQYF
TGTGCCAGCAGCCAGACACGAGGGAGAATGAGCAAAATAGCGGGAGGTGCGAATACGCAGTATTTT
>16|TRBV6-1|.|TRBD2|TRBJ2-5
CASSEALGGGQETQYF
TGTGCCAGCAGTGAAGCGCTCGGCGGGGGGCAAGAGACCCAGTACTTC
>12|TRBV27|.|.|TRBJ2-3
CASSPQTDTQYF
TGTGCCAGCAGTCCCCAAACAGATACGCAGTATTTT
>17|TRBV9|.|.|TRBJ1-1
CASSVGRTWGINTEAFF
TGTGCCAGCAGCGTAGGACGGACATGGGGAATTAACACTGAAGCTTTCTTT
>11|TRBV29-1|.|TRBD1|TRBJ1-2
CSVQGDYGYTF
TGCAGCGTACAGGGGGACTATGGCTACACCTTC
>15|TRBV5-4|.|.|TRBJ1-1
CASSSGGGVNTEAFF
TGTGCCAGCAGCTCCGGGGGAGGGGTGAACACTGAAGCTTTCTTT
>12|TRBV7-2|.|.|TRBJ1-4
CASSDDGTQLFF
TGTGCCAGCAGCGACGACGGAACTCAACTGTTTTTT
>14|TRBV6-6|.|TRBD1|TRBJ2-1
CASSYPGQAREQFF
TGTGCCAGCAGTTACCCCGGACAGGCCAGAGAGCAGTTCTTC
>14|TRBV6-5|.|TRBD1|TRBJ1-1
CASTRTGRNTEAFF
TGTGCCAGCACCCGGACAGGTAGGAACACTGAAGCTTTCTTT
>15|TRBV6-5|.|.|TRBJ2-1
CASSRDPAPYNEQFF
TGTGCCAGCAGCCGCGACCCAGCTCCCTACAATGAGCAGTTCTTC
>15|TRBV7-8|.|.|TRBJ2-1
CASSPLQGRLSEQFF
TGTGCCAGCAGCCCCCTCCAAGGGCGTCTTAGTGAGCAGTTCTTC
>13|TRBV6-6|.|TRBD1|TRBJ2-7
CASRGTGGYEQYF
TGTGCCAGCAGGGGGACAGGGGGATACGAGCAGTACTTC
>15|TRBV9|.|TRBD2|TRBJ2-1
CASSVVGLAGNEQFF
TGTGCCAGCAGCGTAGTGGGACTAGCTGGCAATGAGCAGTTCTTC
>15|TRBV2|.|TRBD1|TRBJ2-4
CASSDKGAGKNIQYF
TGTGCCAGCAGTGACAAGGGGGCTGGCAAAAACATTCAGTACTTC
>14|TRBV19|.|.|TRBJ1-3
CASSISPLRNTIYF
TGTGCCAGTAGTATTTCCCCATTAAGAAACACCATATATTTT
>17|TRBV5-6|.|.|TRBJ1-3
CASSLETSWAAGNTIYF
TGTGCCAGCAGCTTGGAGACGTCCTGGGCAGCTGGAAACACCATATATTTT
>19|TRBV28|.|.|TRBJ1-5
CASSPSQGRRSYSNQPQHF
TGTGCCAGCAGTCCCTCCCAAGGAAGGCGCTCATATAGCAATCAGCCCCAGCATTTT
>15|TRBV30|.|TRBD1|TRBJ1-1
CAWTLRGTGGGIAFF
TGTGCCTGGACCTTAAGGGGGACAGGGGGGGGAATAGCTTTCTTT
>14|TRBV6-1|.|TRBD1|TRBJ2-7
CASSAGTGAYEQYF
TGTGCCAGCAGTGCCGGGACAGGGGCCTACGAGCAGTACTTC
>15|TRBV28|.|.|TRBJ1-1
CASSLLGGPSTEAFF
TGTGCCAGCAGTTTACTAGGCGGCCCTTCCACTGAAGCTTTCTTT
>16|TRBV4-3|.|.|TRBJ2-2
CASSQGTGWDTGELFF
TGCGCCAGCAGCCAAGGAACAGGGTGGGACACCGGGGAGCTGTTTTTT
>15|TRBV25-1|.|.|TRBJ2-4
CASSDPGAMRGIQYF
TGTGCCAGCAGTGACCCCGGGGCTATGCGTGGCATTCAGTACTTC
>16|TRBV5-1|.|TRBD1|TRBJ2-3
CASSLSRGRAADTQYF
TGCGCCAGCAGCTTGAGCAGGGGGCGAGCTGCAGATACGCAGTATTTT
>15|TRBV19|.|TRBD1|TRBJ1-5
CASTTTGVSNQPQHF
TGTGCCAGTACAACTACAGGGGTTAGCAATCAGCCCCAGCATTTT
>13|TRBV7-9|.|.|TRBJ2-7
CASSPRASYEQYF
TGTGCCAGCAGCCCACGGGCCTCCTACGAGCAGTACTTC
>13|TRBV2|.|.|TRBJ1-5
CASSGGQGTPQHF
TGTGCCAGCAGTGGAGGGCAGGGAACCCCCCAGCATTTT
>14|TRBV10-3|.|.|TRBJ2-2
CASFGTANTGELFF
TGTGCCAGTTTTGGGACGGCGAACACCGGGGAGCTGTTTTTT
>14|TRBV29-1|.|TRBD1|TRBJ1-1
CSVEGRTGRTEAFF
TGCAGCGTTGAAGGGAGGACAGGCCGGACTGAAGCTTTCTTT
>14|TRBV7-8|.|.|TRBJ2-2
CASSLGGRAGELFF
TGTGCCAGCAGCTTAGGGGGGAGAGCCGGGGAGCTGTTTTTT
>15|TRBV15|.|TRBD1|TRBJ2-7
CATSKGQGMNYEQYF
TGTGCCACCAGCAAAGGACAGGGTATGAATTACGAGCAGTACTTC
>16|TRBV10-2|.|.|TRBJ2-1
CASSESTRAENNEQFF
TGCGCCAGCAGTGAGTCGACTCGGGCAGAGAACAATGAGCAGTTCTTC
>12|TRBV28|once|.|TRBJ2-5
CASSTPSETQYF
TGTGCCAGCAGCACGCCCTCAGAGACCCAGTACTTC
>15|TRBV2|.|.|TRBJ1-1
CASSEGQSFNTEAFF
TGTGCCAGCAGTGAAGGGCAGTCCTTTAACACTGAAGCTTTCTTT
>17|TRBV7-8|.|.|TRBJ2-3
CASSPSLGVSSTDTQYF
TGTGCCAGCAGCCCATCCCTCGGGGTCTCTAGCACAGATACGCAGTATTTT
>17|TRBV27|once|TRBD1|TRBJ2-1
CASSFGVWTGGDNEQFF
TGTGCCAGCAGTTTCGGGGTCTGGACAGGAGGAGATAATGAGCAGTTCTTC
>16|TRBV10-3|.|TRBD2|TRBJ2-5
CAISGTSGGAQETQYF
TGTGCCATCAGTGGGACTAGCGGGGGGGCACAAGAGACCCAGTACTTC
>15|TRBV7-3|.|.|TRBJ2-3
CASSYDSGGTDTQYF
TGTGCCAGCAGCTACGACTCGGGGGGCACAGATACGCAGTATTTT
>16|TRBV6-1|.|.|TRBJ2-1
CASSKGQGGTYNEQFF
TGTGCCAGCAGTAAAGGGCAGGGAGGAACCTACAATGAGCAGTTCTTC
>12|TRBV11-2|.|.|TRBJ2-1
CASSSGKFKQFF
TGTGCCAGCAGCTCGGGGAAGTTCAAGCAGTTCTTC
>15|TRBV6-5|.|.|TRBJ1-6
CASSYSPGPDSPLHF
TGTGCCAGCAGTTACTCCCCGGGGCCGGATTCACCCCTCCACTTT